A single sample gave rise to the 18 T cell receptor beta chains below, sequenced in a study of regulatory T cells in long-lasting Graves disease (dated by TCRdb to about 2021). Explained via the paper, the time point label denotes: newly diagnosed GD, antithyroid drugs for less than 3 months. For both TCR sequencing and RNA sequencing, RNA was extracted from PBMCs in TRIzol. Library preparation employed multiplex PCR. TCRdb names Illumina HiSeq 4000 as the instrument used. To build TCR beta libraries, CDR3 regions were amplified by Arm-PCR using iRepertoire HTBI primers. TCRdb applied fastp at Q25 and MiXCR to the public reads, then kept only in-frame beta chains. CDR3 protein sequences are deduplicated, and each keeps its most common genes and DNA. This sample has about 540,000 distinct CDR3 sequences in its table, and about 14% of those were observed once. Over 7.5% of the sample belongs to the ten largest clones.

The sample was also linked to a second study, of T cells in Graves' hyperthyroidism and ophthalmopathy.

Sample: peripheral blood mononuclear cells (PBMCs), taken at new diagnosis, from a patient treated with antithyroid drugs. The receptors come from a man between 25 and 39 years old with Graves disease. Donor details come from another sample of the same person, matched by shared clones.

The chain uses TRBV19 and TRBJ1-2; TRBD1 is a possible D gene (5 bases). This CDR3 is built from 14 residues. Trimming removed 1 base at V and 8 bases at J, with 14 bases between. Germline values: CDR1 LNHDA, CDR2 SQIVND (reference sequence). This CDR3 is CASSIATGAGGYTF. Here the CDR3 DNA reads TGTGCCAGTAGTATAGCTACCGGGGCTGGAGGCTACACCTTC.

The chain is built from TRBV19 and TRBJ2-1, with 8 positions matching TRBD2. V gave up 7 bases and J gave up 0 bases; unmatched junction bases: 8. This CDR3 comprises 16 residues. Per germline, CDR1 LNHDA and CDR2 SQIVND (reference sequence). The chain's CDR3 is CASTPIAGSSYNEQFF. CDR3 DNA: TGTGCCAGTACCCCGATAGCGGGAAGCTCCTACAATGAGCAGTTCTTC.

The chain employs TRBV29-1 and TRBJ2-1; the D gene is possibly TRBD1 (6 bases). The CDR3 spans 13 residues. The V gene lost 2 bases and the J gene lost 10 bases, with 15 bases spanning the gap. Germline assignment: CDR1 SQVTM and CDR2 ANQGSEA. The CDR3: CSVETTGSGEQFF. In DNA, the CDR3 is TGCAGCGTTGAAACTACAGGGTCGGGCGAGCAGTTCTTC.

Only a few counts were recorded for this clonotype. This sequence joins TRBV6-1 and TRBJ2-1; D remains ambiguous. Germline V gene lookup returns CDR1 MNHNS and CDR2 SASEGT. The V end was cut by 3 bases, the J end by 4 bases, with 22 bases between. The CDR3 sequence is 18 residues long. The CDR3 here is CASSEFRFGLQPYNEQFF. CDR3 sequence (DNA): TGTGCCAGCAGTGAGTTCCGATTCGGGCTCCAACCTTACAATGAGCAGTTCTTC.

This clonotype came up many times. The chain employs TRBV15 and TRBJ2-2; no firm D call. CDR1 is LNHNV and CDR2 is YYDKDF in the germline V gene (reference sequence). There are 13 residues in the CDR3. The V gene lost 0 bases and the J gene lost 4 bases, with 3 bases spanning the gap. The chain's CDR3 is CATSRDGTGELFF. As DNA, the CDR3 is TGTGCCACCAGCAGAGACGGCACCGGGGAGCTGTTTTTT.

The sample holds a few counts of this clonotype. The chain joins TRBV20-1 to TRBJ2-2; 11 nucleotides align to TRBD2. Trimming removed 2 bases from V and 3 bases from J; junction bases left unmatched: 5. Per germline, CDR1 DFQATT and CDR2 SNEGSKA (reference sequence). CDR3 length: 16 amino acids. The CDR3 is CSARRLAGGYTGELFF. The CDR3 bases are TGCAGTGCTAGACGCCTAGCGGGAGGTTACACCGGGGAGCTGTTTTTT.

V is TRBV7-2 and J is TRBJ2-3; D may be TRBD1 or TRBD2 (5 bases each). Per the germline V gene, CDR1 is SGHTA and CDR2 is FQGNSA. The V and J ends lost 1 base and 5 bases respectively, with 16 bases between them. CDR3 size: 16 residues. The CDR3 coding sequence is TGTGCCAGCAGCTTAGAGGGTGGGGGTGGGAAAGATACGCAGTATTTT. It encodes CASSLEGGGGKDTQYF.

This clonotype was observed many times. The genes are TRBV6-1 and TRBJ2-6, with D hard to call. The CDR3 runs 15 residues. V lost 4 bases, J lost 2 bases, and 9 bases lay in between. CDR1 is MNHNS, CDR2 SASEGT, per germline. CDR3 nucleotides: TGTGCCAGCAGTGGTCATACCACTGGGGCCAACGTCCTGACTTTC. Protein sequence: CASSGHTTGANVLTF.

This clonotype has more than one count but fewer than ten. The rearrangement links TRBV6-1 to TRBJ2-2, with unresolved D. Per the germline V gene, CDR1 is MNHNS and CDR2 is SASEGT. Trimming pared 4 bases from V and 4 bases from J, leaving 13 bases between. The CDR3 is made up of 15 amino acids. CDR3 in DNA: TGTGCCAGCAGTGTTCAACCCCCGGCCACCGGGGAGCTGTTTTTT. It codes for CASSVQPPATGELFF.

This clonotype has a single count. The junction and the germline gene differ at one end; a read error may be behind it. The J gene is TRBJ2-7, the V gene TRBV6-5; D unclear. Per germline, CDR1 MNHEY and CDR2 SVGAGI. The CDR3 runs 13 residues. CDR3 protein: CASSYPHSDEQCF. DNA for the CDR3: TGTGCCAGCAGTTACCCGCACAGCGACGAGCAGTGCTTC.

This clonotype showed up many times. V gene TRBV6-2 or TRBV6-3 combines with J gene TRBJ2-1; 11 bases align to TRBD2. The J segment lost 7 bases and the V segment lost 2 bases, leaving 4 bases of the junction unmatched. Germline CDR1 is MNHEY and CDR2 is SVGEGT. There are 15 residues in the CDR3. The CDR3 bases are TGTGCCAGCAGTTACAGGGCTAGCGGGAGGAATGAGCAGTTCTTC. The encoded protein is CASSYRASGRNEQFF.

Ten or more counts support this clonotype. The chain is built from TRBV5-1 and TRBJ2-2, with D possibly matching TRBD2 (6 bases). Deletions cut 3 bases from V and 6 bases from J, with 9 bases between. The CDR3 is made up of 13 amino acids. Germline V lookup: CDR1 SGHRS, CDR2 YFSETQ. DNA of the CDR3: TGCGCCAGCAGCTGGGAGGCCGCCGGGGAGCTGTTTTTT. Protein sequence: CASSWEAAGELFF.

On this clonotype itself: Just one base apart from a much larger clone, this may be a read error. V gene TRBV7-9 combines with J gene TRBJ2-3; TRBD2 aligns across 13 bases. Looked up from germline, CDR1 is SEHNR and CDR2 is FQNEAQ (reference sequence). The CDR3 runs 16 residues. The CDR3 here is CASGFGLAGVLDTQYF. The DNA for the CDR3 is TGTGCCAGCGGCTTCGGACTAGCGGGAGTCCTAGATACGCAGTATTTT.

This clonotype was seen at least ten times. CDR3 in DNA: TGTGCCATCAGTGGATCCAGGGACGAGGAGCAGTTCTTC. Its translation: CAISGSRDEEQFF. The gene calls are TRBV10-3 and TRBJ2-1; D tentatively reads TRBD1 or TRBD2 (5 bases each). CDR3 length: 13 residues. V was pared by 4 bases and J by 10 bases, with 14 bases between. Per the germline V gene, CDR1 is ENHRY and CDR2 is SYGVKD.

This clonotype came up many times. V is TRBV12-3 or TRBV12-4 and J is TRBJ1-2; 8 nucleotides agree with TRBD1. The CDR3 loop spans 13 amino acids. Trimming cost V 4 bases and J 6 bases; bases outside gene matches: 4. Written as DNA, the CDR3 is TGTGCCAGCAGTTCCAGGGGGCGCAATGGCTACACCTTC. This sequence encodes CASSSRGRNGYTF.

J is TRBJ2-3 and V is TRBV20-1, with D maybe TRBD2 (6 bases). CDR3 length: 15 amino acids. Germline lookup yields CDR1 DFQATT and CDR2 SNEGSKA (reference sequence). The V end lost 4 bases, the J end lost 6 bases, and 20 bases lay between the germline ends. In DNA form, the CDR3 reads TGCAGTGCTACCTGGATCGCCCGGGAGACGGATACGCAGTATTTT. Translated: CSATWIARETDTQYF.

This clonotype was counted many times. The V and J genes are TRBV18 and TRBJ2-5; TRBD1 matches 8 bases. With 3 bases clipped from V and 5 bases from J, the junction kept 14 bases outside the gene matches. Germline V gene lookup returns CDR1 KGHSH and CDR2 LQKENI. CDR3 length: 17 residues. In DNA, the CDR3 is TGTGCCAGCTCACCCCCCGGACAGGGTGTAGTGCGGGAGACCCAGTACTTC. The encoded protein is CASSPPGQGVVRETQYF.

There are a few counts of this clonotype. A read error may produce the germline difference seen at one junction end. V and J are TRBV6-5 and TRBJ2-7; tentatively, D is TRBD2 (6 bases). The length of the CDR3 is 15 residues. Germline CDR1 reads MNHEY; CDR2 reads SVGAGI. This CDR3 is CASSHSGGESYEQYF. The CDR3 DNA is TGTGCCAGCAGTCACTCTGGCGGGGAGTCCTACGAGCAGTACTTC.